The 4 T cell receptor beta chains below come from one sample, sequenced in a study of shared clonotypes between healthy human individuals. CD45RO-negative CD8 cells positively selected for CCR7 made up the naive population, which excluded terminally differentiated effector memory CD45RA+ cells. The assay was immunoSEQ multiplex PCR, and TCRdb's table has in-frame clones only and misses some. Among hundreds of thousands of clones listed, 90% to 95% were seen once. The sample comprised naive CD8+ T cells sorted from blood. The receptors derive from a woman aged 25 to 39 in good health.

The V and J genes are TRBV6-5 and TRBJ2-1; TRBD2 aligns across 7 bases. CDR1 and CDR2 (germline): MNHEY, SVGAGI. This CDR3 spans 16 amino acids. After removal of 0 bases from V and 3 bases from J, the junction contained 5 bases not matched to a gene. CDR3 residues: CASSYSGGSYYNEQFF. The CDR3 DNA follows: TGTGCCAGCAGTTACTCGGGCGGGAGTTACTACAATGAGCAGTTCTTC.

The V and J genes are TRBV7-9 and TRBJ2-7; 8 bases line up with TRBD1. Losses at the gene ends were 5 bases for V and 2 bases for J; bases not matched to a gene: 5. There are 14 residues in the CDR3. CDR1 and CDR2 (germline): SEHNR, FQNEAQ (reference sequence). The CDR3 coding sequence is TGTGCCAGCAGCGGCAGGGACAGGACCTACGAGCAGTACTTC. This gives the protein CASSGRDRTYEQYF.

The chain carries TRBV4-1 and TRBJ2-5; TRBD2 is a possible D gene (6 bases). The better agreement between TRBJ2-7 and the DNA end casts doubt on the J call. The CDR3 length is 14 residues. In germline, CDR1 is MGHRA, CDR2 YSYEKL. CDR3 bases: TGCGCCAGCAGCCAAGGGGGACTGATATACGAGCAGTACTTC. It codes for CASSQGGLIYEQYF.

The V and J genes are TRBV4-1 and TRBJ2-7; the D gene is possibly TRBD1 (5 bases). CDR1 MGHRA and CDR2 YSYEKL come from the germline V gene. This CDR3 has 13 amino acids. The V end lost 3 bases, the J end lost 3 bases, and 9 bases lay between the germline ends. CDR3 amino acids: CASSHVDSYEQYF. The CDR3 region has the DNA TGCGCCAGCAGCCATGTTGACAGCTACGAGCAGTACTTC.